A selection of T cell receptor beta chains follows, all from one sample in a study of blood T cell repertoires in COVID-19. Sequencing used immunoSEQ multiplex PCR; TCRdb keeps in-frame clones, though not all of them. The sample lists over 85,000 clones, about 80% seen once, with less than 5% in the top ten. Sequencing input: peripheral blood. The receptors were gathered from a human donor in a cohort sampled during active COVID-19. The CDR3 runs from the conserved cysteine through the conserved F or W. A D gene is named only where the DNA matches it firmly. Size is omitted from some rows. Given values are once, few, many or a class for expanded clones.

clone_size j_call v_call d_call cdr3_length cdr3_aa cdr3_nt
NA TRBJ2-5 TRBV6-6 TRBD2 15 CASSPGGSRQETQYF TGTGCCAGCAGTCCGGGGGGGAGTCGCCAAGAGACCCAGTACTTC
NA TRBJ1-2 TRBV2 NA 13 CASRAFRGFGYTF TGTGCCAGCAGAGCCTTCAGGGGATTCGGCTACACCTTC
NA TRBJ2-7 TRBV7-2 TRBD1 15 CASSLGGTADYEQYF TGTGCCAGCAGCTTAGGAGGGACAGCCGACTACGAGCAGTACTTC
NA TRBJ2-3 TRBV6-2/TRBV6-3 TRBD2 17 CASSPRGLSGGKDTQYF TGTGCCAGCAGTCCCCGTGGACTTAGCGGGGGTAAAGATACGCAGTATTTT
NA TRBJ1-2 TRBV5-1 NA 16 CASSLGSWPYNYGYTF TGCGCCAGCAGCTTAGGGAGCTGGCCCTATAACTATGGCTACACCTTC
once TRBJ2-3 TRBV5-1 NA 14 CASSMGAIPDTQYF TGCGCCAGCAGCATGGGGGCGATCCCAGATACGCAGTATTTT
NA TRBJ1-5 TRBV7-2 NA 13 CASSLAAQQPQHF TGTGCCAGCAGCTTAGCGGCCCAACAGCCCCAGCATTTT
few TRBJ2-7 TRBV19 TRBD1 15 CASRTDRAQVDEQYF TGTGCCAGTAGAACGGACAGGGCCCAAGTCGACGAGCAGTACTTC
NA TRBJ1-1 TRBV19 TRBD1 14 CASSRYDRETEAFF TGTGCCAGTAGTAGGTATGACAGGGAGACTGAAGCTTTCTTT
once TRBJ1-1 TRBV5-1 NA 13 CASSSDTNTEAFF TGCGCCAGCAGCTCAGACACGAACACTGAAGCTTTCTTT
NA TRBJ2-3 TRBV9 NA 15 CASSVDGGPTDTQYF TGTGCCAGCAGCGTAGACGGGGGGCCCACAGATACGCAGTATTTT
NA TRBJ2-1 TRBV12-5 TRBD1 13 CASGTGVYNEQFF TGTGCTAGTGGAACAGGGGTCTACAATGAGCAGTTCTTC
NA TRBJ1-1 TRBV5-1 NA 14 CASSLADMNTEAFF TGCGCCAGCAGCTTGGCTGACATGAACACTGAAGCTTTCTTT
NA TRBJ2-5 TRBV7-8 TRBD2 15 CASSSRSTSRETQYF TGTGCCAGCAGCTCCAGATCGACTAGCAGGGAGACCCAGTACTTC
NA TRBJ1-2 TRBV19 TRBD1 14 CASKGTGGVYGYTF TGTGCCAGTAAAGGGACAGGGGGCGTCTATGGCTACACCTTC
NA TRBJ2-1 TRBV4-1 NA 18 CASSHPPPSKISYNEQFF TGCGCCAGCAGCCACCCCCCCCCGAGTAAAATCTCCTACAATGAGCAGTTCTTC
NA TRBJ1-5 TRBV18 NA 14 CASSPQGYNQPQHF TGTGCCAGCTCACCGCAGGGCTACAATCAGCCCCAGCATTTT
NA TRBJ2-4 TRBV3-1/TRBV3-2 NA 17 CASSPPKTTLAKNIQYF TGTGCCAGCAGCCCTCCGAAGACTACACTAGCCAAAAACATTCAGTACTTC
NA TRBJ2-1 TRBV7-6 NA 12 CASSPSYNEQFF TGTGCCAGCAGTCCTTCCTACAATGAGCAGTTCTTC
NA TRBJ2-7 TRBV7-9 TRBD2 16 CASSPPGVAGAYEQYF TGTGCCAGCAGCCCCCCGGGGGTAGCGGGGGCCTACGAGCAGTACTTC
NA TRBJ1-5 TRBV19 NA 14 CASSIFDGDQPQHF TGTGCCAGTAGTATTTTTGACGGGGATCAGCCCCAGCATTTT
NA TRBJ1-1 TRBV11-2 NA 14 CASSLWTPNTEAFF TGTGCCAGCAGCTTATGGACACCCAACACTGAAGCTTTCTTT
NA TRBJ2-3 TRBV9 TRBD2 15 CASSDPGLAADTQYF TGTGCCAGCAGCGATCCGGGACTAGCGGCAGATACGCAGTATTTT
NA TRBJ2-1 TRBV5-1 TRBD2 17 CASKGLAGGPTYNEQFF TGCGCCAGCAAGGGGCTAGCGGGCGGCCCCACCTACAATGAGCAGTTCTTC
NA TRBJ1-3 TRBV9 NA 15 CASSVTGSDGNTIYF TGTGCCAGCAGCGTGACAGGCTCTGATGGAAACACCATATATTTT
NA TRBJ2-7 TRBV5-1 NA 14 CASSFAGATYEQYF TGCGCCAGCAGCTTCGCAGGGGCGACCTACGAGCAGTACTTC
few TRBJ2-7 TRBV2 NA 14 CASEAPQTIGEQYF TGTGCCAGCGAGGCCCCGCAGACGATCGGCGAGCAGTACTTC
NA TRBJ1-3 TRBV3-1/TRBV3-2 NA 12 CASSPSKGPVYF TGTGCCAGCAGCCCCTCAAAGGGGCCCGTGTATTTT
NA TRBJ2-7 TRBV2 NA 13 CASRVDTPYEQYF TGTGCCAGCAGGGTAGACACCCCCTACGAGCAGTACTTC